Below are 25 T cell receptor beta chains sequenced from a single sample in a study of blood T cell repertoires in COVID-19. Sequenced by immunoSEQ multiplex PCR; TCRdb stores in-frame clones only, minus some. The sample consists of about 250,000 clones, approximately 86% of them appearing once. The source material was peripheral blood. Receptors originate from a woman aged 25-40 years with acute or convalescent COVID-19.

This clone was detected once. J is TRBJ2-5 and V is TRBV5-4, with TRBD2 matching over 13 bases. The CDR3 extends over 15 amino acids. The V gene's germline CDR1 is SGHNT and CDR2 YYREEE (reference sequence). Unmatched junction bases numbered 4, after V lost 3 bases and J lost 5 bases. CDR3 loop: CASSSLAGGRETQYF. In DNA, the CDR3 is TGTGCCAGCAGCTCACTAGCGGGAGGGCGCGAGACCCAGTACTTC.

This clone appeared a few times. The V gene is TRBV6-5, the J gene TRBJ2-7; 10 nucleotides match TRBD2. The CDR3 has 14 residues. V lost 6 bases to trimming and J lost 3 bases; unmatched junction nucleotides: 5. CDR1 and CDR2 from the germline V gene are MNHEY and SVGAGI. The CDR3 here is CASRPLAGLYEQYF. CDR3 in DNA: TGTGCCAGCAGACCACTAGCGGGGCTCTACGAGCAGTACTTC.

The rearrangement links TRBV6-9 to TRBJ2-5; D might be TRBD1 (6 bases). The V gene lost 4 bases and the J gene lost 4 bases, with 10 bases spanning the gap. CDR1 is MNHGY, CDR2 SVAAGI, per germline. This CDR3 is 13 amino acids long. This chain's CDR3 is CASSFVRGETQYF. CDR3 nucleotides: TGTGCCAGCAGTTTCGTCAGGGGAGAGACCCAGTACTTC.

The chain joins TRBV7-2 to TRBJ2-1, with 7 positions matching TRBD1. The ends lost 0 bases at V and 5 bases at J; junction bases unmatched: 7. CDR1 is SGHTA and CDR2 is FQGNSA in the germline V gene. This CDR3 has 16 residues. The CDR3 nucleotides read TGTGCCAGCAGCTTAGCGGGACAGCGAAGGAACAATGAGCAGTTCTTC. It translates to CASSLAGQRRNNEQFF.

This clone was observed once. CDR3 DNA sequence: TGCAGCGTCGCACACCTTGGGGCAGCCTACGAGCAGTACTTC. Translated, it gives CSVAHLGAAYEQYF. The rearrangement joins TRBV29-1 to TRBJ2-7, with D perhaps matching TRBD1 (5 bases). CDR1 and CDR2 from the germline V gene are SQVTM and ANQGSEA. Trimming cost V 6 bases and J 2 bases, with 17 bases left between them. The CDR3 extends over 14 amino acids.

The gene calls are TRBV10-1 and TRBJ2-1; no reliable D call. V lost 7 bases, J lost 8 bases, and 9 bases lay in between. The CDR3 totals 11 residues. Germline V CDR1 and CDR2: WNHNN, SYGVQD (reference sequence). CDR3 loop: CASTNSHEQFF. CDR3 nucleotide sequence: TGCGCCAGCACGAACAGTCATGAGCAGTTCTTC.

V is TRBV5-1 and J is TRBJ1-2; 8 positions agree with TRBD1. This CDR3 comprises 16 residues. Germline CDR1 and CDR2: SGHRS and YFSETQ. With V trimmed by 4 bases and J by 0 bases, 8 bases remained unmatched. CDR3 nucleotides: TGCGCCAGCAGCGTAACCCCAGGGGGCGCTAACTATGGCTACACCTTC. Translating gives CASSVTPGGANYGYTF.

The chain joins TRBV6-2 or TRBV6-3 to TRBJ2-7; possibly TRBD1 for D (5 bases). Germline assignment: CDR1 MNHEY and CDR2 SVGEGT. The germline V and J ends were trimmed by 2 bases and 3 bases, with 5 bases remaining between them. CDR3 length equals 12 residues. CDR3 in amino acids: CASSYDSYEQYF. CDR3 nucleotides: TGTGCCAGCAGTTACGACAGCTACGAGCAGTACTTC.

The chain has TRBV5-1 and TRBJ2-3, with TRBD2 as a possible D gene (6 bases). Deletions cut 6 bases from V and 1 base from J, with 21 bases between. Germline CDR1 SGHRS, CDR2 YFSETQ. The length of the CDR3 is 17 residues. The CDR3 coding sequence is TGCGCCAGCACCAATCCCCTTCGCGGGATGGGCACAGATACGCAGTATTTT. This codes for CASTNPLRGMGTDTQYF.

J is TRBJ1-5 and V is TRBV5-4; 9 bases map to TRBD1. This CDR3 contains 14 residues. Germline assignment: CDR1 SGHNT and CDR2 YYREEE (reference sequence). The J segment lost 6 bases and the V segment lost 3 bases, leaving 4 bases of the junction unmatched. CDR3 region: CASSSGTGSQPQHF. The CDR3 DNA is TGTGCCAGCAGCTCCGGGACAGGGAGTCAGCCCCAGCATTTT. Using reference TRBV5-4 and TRBJ1-5 for the parts outside the CDR3, the full variable domain is ETGVTQSPTHLIKTRGQQVTLRCSSQSGHNTVSWYQQALGQGPQFIFQYYREEENGRGNFPPRFSGLQFPNYSSELNVNALELDDSALYLCASSSGTGSQPQHFGDGTRLSIL.

This clone has only a few counts. The rearrangement links TRBV5-4 to TRBJ1-5; 7 bases fit TRBD1. Losses at the gene ends were 5 bases for V and 6 bases for J; bases not matched to a gene: 8. The CDR3 extends over 14 amino acids. The germline CDR1 and CDR2 sequences are SGHNT and YYREEE (reference sequence). Here the CDR3 reads CASSFSGGTQPQHF. The CDR3 coding sequence is TGTGCCAGCAGTTTCTCAGGGGGGACTCAGCCCCAGCATTTT.

This chain uses TRBV27 with TRBJ1-5; D is possibly TRBD1 (6 bases). Germline lookup yields CDR1 MNHEY and CDR2 SMNVEV (reference sequence). With 6 bases removed from V and 3 bases from J, the gap between germline ends came to 15 bases. The CDR3 is 15 residues long. The CDR3 DNA is TGTGCCAGCAGCCGGGTGGGGGGGCCCAATCAGCCCCAGCATTTT. As protein: CASSRVGGPNQPQHF.

DNA of the CDR3: TGCAGCGTTGAAAAGGAGGGAAACACCGGGGAGCTGTTTTTT. Protein: CSVEKEGNTGELFF. V is TRBV29-1 and J is TRBJ2-2; perhaps TRBD2 as D (6 bases). Germline CDR1 reads SQVTM; CDR2 reads ANQGSEA. V shed 2 bases and J shed 2 bases, with 9 bases lying between them. The CDR3 spans 14 residues.

The chain links TRBV27 to TRBJ2-2; 9 bases fit TRBD1. V shed 4 bases, J shed 15 bases, and the junction held 6 bases outside the gene matches. Germline CDR1 MNHEY, CDR2 SMNVEV (reference sequence). The CDR3 contains 12 residues. CDR3 bases: TGTGCCAGCAGTTGGACCGGGACAGGGTTGTTTTTT. Encoded protein: CASSWTGTGLFF.

This chain links TRBV30 with TRBJ2-3; 13 positions match TRBD2. The germline gives CDR1 GTSNPN, CDR2 SVGIG (reference sequence). This CDR3 region has 14 residues. V was pared by 1 base and J by 5 bases, with 0 bases of the junction left unmatched. The CDR3, as DNA: TGTGCCTGGAGTGGGACTAGCGGGAGAGATACGCAGTATTTT. This gives the protein CAWSGTSGRDTQYF.

V usage is TRBV11-2 and J usage is TRBJ2-6, with D possibly TRBD2 on 6 matching bases. Germline loops: CDR1 SGHAT, CDR2 FQNNGV. The CDR3 is made up of 19 amino acids. V gave up 1 base and J gave up 0 bases, with 16 bases separating them. Here the CDR3 DNA reads TGTGCCAGCAGCTTAGGGGGAGCACGGGGGAACTCTGGGGCCAACGTCCTGACTTTC. Its protein is CASSLGGARGNSGANVLTF. Full variable domain (remainder filled in from reference TRBV11-2 and TRBJ2-6): EAGVAQSPRYKIIEKRQSVAFWCNPISGHATLYWYQQILGQGPKLLIQFQNNGVVDDSQLPKDRFSAERLKGVDSTLKIQPAKLEDSAVYLCASSLGGARGNSGANVLTFGAGSRLTVL.

This chain links TRBV2 with TRBJ1-4; D gene unclear. CDR3 length: 12 amino acids. V gave up 6 bases and J gave up 8 bases, with 10 bases separating them. Germline V gene data show CDR1 as SNHLY and CDR2 as FYNNEI. The CDR3 loop reads CASRKIGEKLFF. The CDR3 DNA sequence: TGTGCCAGCAGGAAGATCGGGGAAAAACTGTTTTTT.

V usage is TRBV5-1 and J usage is TRBJ2-2; 8 bases line up with TRBD1. The V segment lost 5 bases and the J segment 3 bases; nucleotides outside the gene matches: 3. Germline V gene lookup returns CDR1 SGHRS and CDR2 YFSETQ. The CDR3 spans 14 residues. The CDR3 here is CASRSTGDTGELFF. The DNA for the CDR3 is TGCGCCAGCAGATCGACAGGGGACACCGGGGAGCTGTTTTTT. Looking up the rest from reference TRBV5-1 and TRBJ2-2 gives the full variable domain: KAGVTQTPRYLIKTRGQQVTLSCSPISGHRSVSWYQQTPGQGLQFLFEYFSETQRNKGNFPGRFSGRQFSNSRSEMNVSTLELGDSALYLCASRSTGDTGELFFGEGSRLTVL.

As concerns this clone: This sample includes further DNA sequences coding for the same CDR3. The CDR3 nucleotides are TGCAGCGTGGGGGGGGTCAATCAGCCCCAGCATTTT. Residues: CSVGGVNQPQHF. The chain employs TRBV29-1 and TRBJ1-5; D possibly corresponds to TRBD1 (5 bases). Deletions cut 6 bases from V and 3 bases from J, with 9 bases between. Germline CDR1 is SQVTM and CDR2 is ANQGSEA. This CDR3 has 12 residues. Together with reference TRBV29-1 and TRBJ1-5, the CDR3 gives the full variable domain: SAVISQKPSRDICQRGTSLTIQCQVDSQVTMMFWYRQQPGQSLTLIATANQGSEATYESGFVIDKFPISRPNLTFSTLTVSNMSPEDSSIYLCSVGGVNQPQHFGDGTRLSIL.

The V and J genes are TRBV27 and TRBJ1-1; 9 bases agree with TRBD1. J was trimmed by 6 bases and V by 5 bases; bases with no gene match: 7. Germline-derived CDR1 and CDR2 are MNHEY and SMNVEV (reference sequence). The CDR3 consists of 14 residues. DNA of the CDR3: TGTGCCAGCAGTCCAGGGACAGGGAGGGCTGAAGCTTTCTTT. This sequence encodes CASSPGTGRAEAFF.

The chain uses TRBV2 and TRBJ2-5; 12 nucleotides align to TRBD2. CDR1 SNHLY and CDR2 FYNNEI come from the germline V gene. The length of the CDR3 is 18 residues. V was clipped by 5 bases and J by 5 bases; unmatched bases: 15. This CDR3 reads CASSRSNPGLAGGETQYF. Here the CDR3 DNA reads TGTGCCAGCAGTCGCTCCAACCCGGGACTAGCGGGTGGGGAGACCCAGTACTTC. Using reference TRBV2 and TRBJ2-5 for the parts outside the CDR3, the full variable domain is EPEVTQTPSHQVTQMGQEVILRCVPISNHLYFYWYRQILGQKVEFLVSFYNNEISEKSEIFDDQFSVERPDGSNFTLKIRSTKLEDSAMYFCASSRSNPGLAGGETQYFGPGTRLLVL.

The V gene is TRBV12-5, the J gene TRBJ1-1; 7 bases are a match to TRBD1. The CDR3 has 14 residues. Germline assignment: CDR1 LGHNT and CDR2 FRNRAP. V was clipped by 5 bases and J by 3 bases; unmatched bases: 6. CDR3 protein: CASGPPTGYTEAFF. The CDR3 DNA reads as TGTGCTAGTGGTCCGCCGACAGGGTACACTGAAGCTTTCTTT.

The genes are TRBV5-6 and TRBJ1-1; TRBD1 aligns across 8 bases. Germline values: CDR1 SGHDT, CDR2 YYEEEE. This CDR3 contains 16 residues. Germline trimming cut 4 bases from V and 1 base from J; bases unmatched to any gene: 9. CDR3 loop: CASSPQDRGWNTEAFF. The CDR3, as DNA: TGTGCCAGCAGCCCCCAAGACAGGGGTTGGAACACTGAAGCTTTCTTT. Full variable domain (missing parts from reference TRBV5-6 and TRBJ1-1): DAGVTQSPTHLIKTRGQQVTLRCSPKSGHDTVSWYQQALGQGPQFIFQYYEEEERQRGNFPDRFSGHQFPNYSSELNVNALLLGDSALYLCASSPQDRGWNTEAFFGQGTRLTVV.

The V and J genes are TRBV28 and TRBJ1-2; D is unresolved. Germline V gene lookup returns CDR1 MDHEN and CDR2 SYDVKM. The CDR3 contains 13 residues. With 2 bases removed from V and 4 bases from J, the gap between germline ends came to 8 bases. CDR3 coding DNA: TGTGCCAGCAGTTTACGCGGGATCTATGGCTACACCTTC. Translating it yields CASSLRGIYGYTF.

CDR3 coding DNA: TGTGCCTGGAGTGTAAGTGAAATAGCGGGAGGGTTCGAGCAGTACTTC. It specifies CAWSVSEIAGGFEQYF. This sequence joins TRBV30 and TRBJ2-7; 11 bases match TRBD2. Germline loops: CDR1 GTSNPN, CDR2 SVGIG (reference sequence). V lost 0 bases to trimming and J lost 6 bases; unmatched junction nucleotides: 10. The CDR3 extends over 16 amino acids.